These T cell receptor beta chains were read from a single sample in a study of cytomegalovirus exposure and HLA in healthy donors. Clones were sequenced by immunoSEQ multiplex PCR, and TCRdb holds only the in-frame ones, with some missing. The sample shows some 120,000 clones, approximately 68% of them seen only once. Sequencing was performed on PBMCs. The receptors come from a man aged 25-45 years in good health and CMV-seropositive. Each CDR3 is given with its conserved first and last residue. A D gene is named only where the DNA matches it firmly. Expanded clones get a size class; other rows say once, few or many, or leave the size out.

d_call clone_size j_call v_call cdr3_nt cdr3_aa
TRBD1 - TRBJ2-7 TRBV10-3 TGTGCCATCAGTGAGTGGGACAGAGGCTACGAGCAGTACTTC CAISEWDRGYEQYF
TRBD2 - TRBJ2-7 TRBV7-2 TGTGCCAGCAGTAAAGCGGGAGTCTCCTACGAGCAGTACTTC CASSKAGVSYEQYF
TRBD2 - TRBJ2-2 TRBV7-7 TGTGCTAGCAGCCCAAGCCGACTAGCGGGTAACACCGGGGAGCTGTTTTTT CASSPSRLAGNTGELFF
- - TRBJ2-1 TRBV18 TGTGCCAGCTCACCGCTTTTACAGGGCAATGAGCAGTTCTTC CASSPLLQGNEQFF
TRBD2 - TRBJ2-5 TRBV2 TGTGCCAGCAGTGACGACCTTGAGAGCGGGAATTACGAAGAGACCCAGTACTTC CASSDDLESGNYEETQYF
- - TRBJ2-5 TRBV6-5 TGTGCCAGCAGCCGTTTCCTAGGAGAGACCCAGTACTTC CASSRFLGETQYF
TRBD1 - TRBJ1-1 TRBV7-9 TGTGCCAGCAGCTCCAGCAGGGGGCTGATTACTGAAGCTTTCTTT CASSSSRGLITEAFF
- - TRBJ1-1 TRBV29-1 TGCAGCGTTACACCAGGGTGGGGCATGAACACTGAAGCTTTCTTT CSVTPGWGMNTEAFF
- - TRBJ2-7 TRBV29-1 TGCAGCGTTGACAGGGGGACTGGGGAGCAGTACTTC CSVDRGTGEQYF
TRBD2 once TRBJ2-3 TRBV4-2 TGTGCCAGCAGCCAAGAGGGGGGACTAGCAGGCACAGATACGCAGTATTTT CASSQEGGLAGTDTQYF
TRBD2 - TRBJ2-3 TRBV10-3 TGTGCCATCAGTGGGGGGACTAGCGGTCGGGGAGATACGCAGTATTTT CAISGGTSGRGDTQYF
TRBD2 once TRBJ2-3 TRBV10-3 TGTGCCATCTTAGCGGGACACGCAGATACGCAGTATTTT CAILAGHADTQYF
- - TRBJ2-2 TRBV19 TGTGCCAGTAGTATAGATATTCACACCGGGGAGCTGTTTTTT CASSIDIHTGELFF
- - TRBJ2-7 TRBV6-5 TGTGCCAGCAGTCCTAGAGGGGGTCGCGAGCATTACTTC CASSPRGGREHYF
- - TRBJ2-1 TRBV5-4 TGTGCCAGCAGCGCCCTAGGAAGCTCCTACAATGAGCAGTTCTTC CASSALGSSYNEQFF
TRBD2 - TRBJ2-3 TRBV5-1 TGCGCCAGCAGCTCGGGGACTAGCGGGAGTTTGACAGATACGCAGTATTTT CASSSGTSGSLTDTQYF
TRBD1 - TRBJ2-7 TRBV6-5 TGTGCCAGCAGTTACACATGGACAGGCGAGCAGTACTTC CASSYTWTGEQYF
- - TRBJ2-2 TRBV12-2 TGTGCAAGTCGCTTAAAGTGCTGGACAGAGACCCATAATAACAACACCGGGGAGCTGTTTTTT CASRLKCWTETHNNNTGELFF
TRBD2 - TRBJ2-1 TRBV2 TGTGCCAGCAGTAGAGGACTAGCGGGAGATTTGGATGAGCAGTTCTTC CASSRGLAGDLDEQFF
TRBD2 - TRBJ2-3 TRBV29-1 TGCAGCGTTGTAACTAGCGGGAGGGCCGAAGATACGCAGTATTTT CSVVTSGRAEDTQYF
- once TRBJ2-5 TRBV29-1 TGCAGCGTTGCGACCCCCGGAGGGACCCAGTACTTC CSVATPGGTQYF
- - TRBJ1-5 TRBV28 TGTGCCAGCAGTTTAGGAGGTAGCAATCAGCCCCAGCATTTT CASSLGGSNQPQHF
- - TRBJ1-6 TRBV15 TGTGCCACCAGCAGGAGGGAGAGATCACCCCTCCACTTT CATSRRERSPLHF
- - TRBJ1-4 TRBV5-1 TGCGCCAGCAGCTGGGCAATAGCAACTAATGAAAAACTGTTTTTT CASSWAIATNEKLFF
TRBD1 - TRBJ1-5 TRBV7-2 TGTGCCAGCAGCTCAGGACAGGTTCGTAATCAGCCCCAGCATTTT CASSSGQVRNQPQHF
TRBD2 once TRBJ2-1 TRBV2 TGTGCCACCTCGGGACTAGCGACTGGGTGGGAGCAGTTCTTC CATSGLATGWEQFF
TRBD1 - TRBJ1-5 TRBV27 TGTGCCAGCAGTTTCTCCGGGACAGGACCCAATCAGCCCCAGCATTTT CASSFSGTGPNQPQHF
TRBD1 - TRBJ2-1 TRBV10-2 TGCGCCAGCAGAACCGGGACAGGGGGCTACAATGAGCAGTTCTTC CASRTGTGGYNEQFF
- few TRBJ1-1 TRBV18 TGTGCCAGCTCACCGGATGGGGCAGGGCGCGGTTTCTTT CASSPDGAGRGFF
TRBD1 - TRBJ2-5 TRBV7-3 TGTGCCAGCAGCCACGGACAGGGCGGCGAGACCCAGTACTTC CASSHGQGGETQYF
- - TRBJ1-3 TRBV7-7 TGTGCTAGCAGCCGGGAGCATGGAAACACCATATATTTT CASSREHGNTIYF
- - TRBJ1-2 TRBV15 TGTGCCACCAGCGCCCCGGGAGAAGGGGCGCTCCTATCGGGCTACACCTTC CATSAPGEGALLSGYTF
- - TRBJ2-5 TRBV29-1 TGCAGCGTTGAAGCCCCCAACTGGGCTAGCGATCAAGAGACCCAGTACTTC CSVEAPNWASDQETQYF
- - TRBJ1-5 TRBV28 TGTGCCAGCTCGGGGGTAAGCCAGCCCCAGCATTTT CASSGVSQPQHF
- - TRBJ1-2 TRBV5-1 TGCGCCAGCAGCTTGGACTCGCACGGCTATGGCTACACCTTC CASSLDSHGYGYTF
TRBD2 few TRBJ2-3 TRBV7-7 TGTGCTAGCAGCTTAAGCGGGAACACAGATACGCAGTATTTT CASSLSGNTDTQYF
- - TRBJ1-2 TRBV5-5 TGTGCCAGCACCCCTGGTCTCGTGCGGCACTATGGCTACACCTTC CASTPGLVRHYGYTF
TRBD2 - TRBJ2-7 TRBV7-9 TGTGCCAGCAGCTTAGGGACTAGGGGCCTCAGCGAGCAGTACTTC CASSLGTRGLSEQYF
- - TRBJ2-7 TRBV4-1 TGCGCCAGCAGCCAAGGGGCCAGAGCAGGAAGGACCTACGAGCAGTACTTC CASSQGARAGRTYEQYF
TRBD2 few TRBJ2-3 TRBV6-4 TGTGCCAGCAGTGAGGGACTAGCGGGAGTAAATACGCAGTATTTT CASSEGLAGVNTQYF